These 27 T cell receptor beta chains share one sample of origin, sequenced in a study of CD8 T cells in ankylosing spondylitis. TCRdb ran MiXCR on the 5' RACE reads and lists one entry per CDR3 protein. The table has around 320,000 distinct CDR3 sequences, 20% seen once. Sequenced material: blood, either unsorted or a sorted T cell fraction (not recorded which). Receptor source: a female donor with ankylosing spondylitis or in good health (not recorded which).

This clonotype was observed a handful of times. The V gene is TRBV9, the J gene TRBJ1-1, with D possibly TRBD1 on 5 matching bases. V was shortened by 1 base and J by 4 bases, with 14 bases between the two germline ends. The CDR3 totals 15 residues. Per the germline V gene, CDR1 is SGDLS and CDR2 is YYNGEE. The CDR3 DNA reads as TGTGCCAGCAGCGTAACCGGTCACGGGGGCACTGAAGCTTTCTTT. Encoded protein: CASSVTGHGGTEAFF.

The V and J genes are TRBV7-8 and TRBJ2-5, with a weak D call TRBD1 (6 bases). This CDR3 is 13 amino acids long. Germline CDR1 SGHVS, CDR2 FQNEAQ. Trimming stripped 4 bases from V and 9 bases from J, with 15 bases between. The CDR3 bases are TGTGCCAGCAGCTCGGGACCCGAGGGGGCCCAGTACTTC. Its translation: CASSSGPEGAQYF.

This clonotype was counted ten times or more. This chain links TRBV9 with TRBJ1-2; D unresolved. This CDR3 has 14 amino acids. V lost 2 bases, J lost 2 bases, and 10 bases lay in between. Germline CDR1 SGDLS, CDR2 YYNGEE. CDR3 DNA sequence: TGTGCCAGCAGCGTGTCCCTCTCGAACTATGGCTACACCTTC. Its translation: CASSVSLSNYGYTF.

The V and J genes are TRBV18 and TRBJ1-5; the D is unclear. The V end lost 0 bases, the J end lost 7 bases, and 7 bases lay between the germline ends. Germline CDR1 KGHSH, CDR2 LQKENI. CDR3 length: 13 amino acids. The CDR3 DNA follows: TGTGCCAGCTCACCACCTAAAGAGCAGCCCCAGCATTTT. Residues: CASSPPKEQPQHF.

V usage is TRBV12-3 or TRBV12-4 and J usage is TRBJ2-7; tentative D call: TRBD2 (5 bases). The CDR3 contains 11 residues. Trimming shortened V by 11 bases and J by 3 bases, and 11 bases separated the two germline ends. The CDR3 sequence: CACRRGYEQYF. In DNA form, the CDR3 reads TGTGCCTGCCGCCGGGGCTACGAGCAGTACTTC.

This clonotype was picked up a small number of times. This chain connects TRBV7-9 to TRBJ2-2; 7 positions match TRBD2. V lost 6 bases and J lost 0; bases outside the gene matches: 4. CDR3 length: 15 amino acids. Looked up from germline, CDR1 is SEHNR and CDR2 is FQNEAQ (reference sequence). CDR3 sequence (DNA): TGTGCCAGCAGGTCAGCGGGGTCGAACACCGGGGAGCTGTTTTTT. Its protein is CASRSAGSNTGELFF.

The V gene is TRBV12-3 or TRBV12-4, the J gene TRBJ2-7; no clear D. This CDR3 is 16 amino acids long. Trimming removed 5 bases at V and 2 bases at J, with 19 bases between. CDR3 loop: CASSTDSVSLPYEQYF. The CDR3 bases are TGTGCCAGCAGTACCGACTCCGTAAGCCTCCCCTACGAGCAGTACTTC.

This clonotype was observed a few times. V usage is TRBV12-3 or TRBV12-4 and J usage is TRBJ1-3; TRBD1 might be the D (6 bases). With 5 bases removed from V and 0 bases from J, the gap between germline ends came to 20 bases. CDR3 length: 18 residues. DNA for the CDR3: TGTGCCAGCAGTACCCCGACAGGCTTAAGGAGCTCTGGAAACACCATATATTTT. Amino acids: CASSTPTGLRSSGNTIYF.

The V gene is TRBV29-1, the J gene TRBJ2-7; 12 positions match TRBD2. CDR3 length equals 15 residues. Trimming at V came to 4 bases and at J to 4 bases, leaving 8 bases not matched to a gene. Germline values: CDR1 SQVTM, CDR2 ANQGSEA. The CDR3 spells CSVVTSGRLTYEQYF. CDR3 DNA: TGCAGCGTTGTCACTAGCGGGAGGCTGACGTACGAGCAGTACTTC.

There are many counts of this clonotype. The chain links TRBV12-3 or TRBV12-4 to TRBJ1-2; D remains ambiguous. The CDR3 loop spans 14 amino acids. V was shortened by 8 bases and J by 1 base, with 14 bases between the two germline ends. The CDR3 is CASLPTWGNYGYTF. CDR3 sequence (DNA): TGTGCCAGCCTCCCCACGTGGGGTAACTATGGCTACACCTTC.

This clonotype was observed at least ten times. The rearrangement uses TRBV12-3 or TRBV12-4 and TRBJ2-1, with 14 bases matching TRBD2. The CDR3 runs to 15 residues. Trimming cost V 3 bases and J 12 bases; bases outside gene matches: 7. The CDR3 sequence: CASSFGTSGSVAQFF. In DNA form, the CDR3 reads TGTGCCAGCAGTTTCGGGACTAGCGGGAGTGTTGCGCAGTTCTTC.

V and J are TRBV20-1 and TRBJ1-5; TRBD1 matches at 9 bases. This CDR3 spans 15 amino acids. Germline V gene lookup returns CDR1 DFQATT and CDR2 SNEGSKA (reference sequence). The V and J ends lost 3 bases and 4 bases, in that order; junction bases with no gene match: 7. CDR3: CSASPRDRVNQPQHF. The CDR3 bases are TGCAGTGCTAGCCCCCGGGACAGGGTGAATCAGCCCCAGCATTTT.

In this sample, this clonotype turned up a few times. The chain joins TRBV20-1 to TRBJ2-2; 10 bases line up with TRBD2. With 5 bases clipped from V and 2 bases from J, the junction kept 14 bases outside the gene matches. From germline, CDR1 is DFQATT and CDR2 SNEGSKA (reference sequence). This CDR3 is 18 amino acids long. Here the CDR3 reads CSARPEASGSLNTGELFF. Here the CDR3 DNA reads TGCAGTGCTCGCCCGGAGGCTAGCGGGAGTCTTAACACCGGGGAGCTGTTTTTT.

This clonotype was observed many times. This chain joins TRBV20-1 and TRBJ1-2; TRBD1 aligns across 10 bases. Trimming cost V 2 bases and J 7 bases; bases outside gene matches: 10. The germline CDR1 and CDR2 sequences are DFQATT and SNEGSKA (reference sequence). The CDR3 has 15 residues. The CDR3 nucleotides are TGCAGTGCTAGAACCTCCGGGACAGGGGATTCTGGCTACACCTTC. Translating gives CSARTSGTGDSGYTF.

This clonotype has more than one count but fewer than ten. The chain combines TRBV7-6 with TRBJ2-1; 9 positions match TRBD2. The CDR3 runs 16 residues. V lost 2 bases and J lost 7; bases outside the gene matches: 9. The germline V gene has CDR1 SGHVS and CDR2 FNYEAQ. The CDR3 DNA is TGTGCCAGCAGCTTAACGCGGGAGGGCCGGGGGAATGAGCAGTTCTTC. Protein product: CASSLTREGRGNEQFF.

The V gene is TRBV11-1, the J gene TRBJ2-1; 8 bases align to TRBD2. The CDR3 extends over 18 amino acids. CDR1 SGHAT and CDR2 FQDESV come from the germline V gene (reference sequence). V gave up 5 bases and J gave up 2 bases; unmatched junction bases: 14. The chain's CDR3 is CASSQLSGSVYAYNEQFF. In DNA, the CDR3 is TGTGCCAGCAGCCAACTGAGCGGGAGTGTATATGCCTACAATGAGCAGTTCTTC. The whole variable domain, filled in from reference TRBV11-1 and TRBJ2-1, reads EAEVAQSPRYKITEKSQAVAFWCDPISGHATLYWYRQILGQGPELLVQFQDESVVDDSQLPKDRFSAERLKGVDSTLKIQPAELGDSAMYLCASSQLSGSVYAYNEQFFGPGTRLTVL.

This clonotype was seen many times. For the CDR3, the DNA is TGCAGTGCCCAGACGCAGCGGGGCACAGATACGCAGTATTTT. Translation gives CSAQTQRGTDTQYF. The rearrangement uses TRBV20-1 and TRBJ2-3; tentative D call: TRBD2 (6 bases). This CDR3 spans 14 amino acids. Looked up from germline, CDR1 is DFQATT and CDR2 is SNEGSKA (reference sequence). The V and J ends lost 6 bases and 1 base respectively, with 14 bases between them.

This clonotype was seen only a few times. The chain links TRBV3-1 to TRBJ1-5, with 8 bases aligning to TRBD1. This CDR3 region has 14 residues. With V trimmed by 3 bases and J by 6 bases, 4 bases remained unmatched. Germline CDR1 is LGHDT and CDR2 is YNNKEL (reference sequence). DNA of the CDR3: TGTGCCAGCAGCCAGGCAACAGGGGGTCAGCCCCAGCATTTT. This encodes CASSQATGGQPQHF.

This clonotype was counted a few times. J is TRBJ1-2 and V is TRBV28, with a weak D call TRBD1 (6 bases). CDR1 and CDR2 (germline): MDHEN, SYDVKM. The CDR3 extends over 15 amino acids. The V gene lost 7 bases and the J gene lost 3 bases, with 18 bases spanning the gap. The CDR3 DNA reads as TGTGCCAGCACCGCGGGCAGGGGCTCCTACTATGGCTACACCTTC. Translated, it gives CASTAGRGSYYGYTF.

This clonotype was recorded only once. A much larger clone sits a single nucleotide away, making a read error possible. The chain has TRBV20-1 and TRBJ2-7; 11 positions agree with TRBD2. This CDR3 region has 13 residues. CDR1 DFQATT and CDR2 SNEGSKA come from the germline V gene (reference sequence). V was pared by 3 bases and J by 4 bases, with 2 bases of the junction left unmatched. CDR3 sequence reads: CSASGTSGYEQYF. In DNA form, the CDR3 reads TGCAGTGCTAGTGGGACTAGCGGTTACGAGCAGTACTTC.

This clonotype occurred a few times. The V call is TRBV6-5, the J call TRBJ2-7; no definite D call. The CDR3 totals 14 residues. V shed 2 bases and J shed 3 bases, with 11 bases lying between them. CDR1 and CDR2 (germline): MNHEY, SVGAGI. The CDR3 region is CASSYAAGLYEQYF. The CDR3 region has the DNA TGTGCCAGCAGTTACGCGGCAGGTCTCTACGAGCAGTACTTC.

V and J are TRBV29-1 and TRBJ2-5; D remains unclear. The CDR3 length is 13 residues. Germline CDR1 and CDR2: SQVTM and ANQGSEA. V lost 4 bases to trimming and J lost 3 bases, with 12 bases between them. In DNA form, the CDR3 reads TGCAGCGTTGGGGGTAAAGGTAAAGAGACCCAGTACTTC. Its protein is CSVGGKGKETQYF.

This clonotype was observed at least ten times. For the CDR3, the DNA is TGTGCCAGCAGTTACAAACAGGGTGACAATCAGCCCCAGCATTTT. Translating it yields CASSYKQGDNQPQHF. J is TRBJ1-5 and V is TRBV6-5; D might be TRBD1 (6 bases). This CDR3 is 15 amino acids long. V shed 2 bases and J shed 3 bases, with 11 bases lying between them. Germline CDR1 is MNHEY and CDR2 is SVGAGI.

The CDR3 here is CASSQDGYLSRGADTQYF. CDR3 nucleotides: TGCGCCAGCAGCCAAGATGGCTACTTATCCCGAGGGGCAGATACGCAGTATTTT. The chain has TRBV4-3 and TRBJ2-3; D may be TRBD1 or TRBD2 (5 bases each). There are 18 residues in the CDR3. V lost 0 bases, J lost 4 bases, and 20 bases lay in between. The germline V gene encodes CDR1 LGHNA and CDR2 YSLEER.

The rearrangement links TRBV12-3 or TRBV12-4 to TRBJ2-1; the match to TRBD2 covers 7 bases. Trimming took 5 bases from V and 2 from J; bases not matched to a gene: 6. CDR3 size: 15 residues. The CDR3 loop is CASSHERDPYNEQFF. CDR3 nucleotides: TGTGCCAGCAGTCACGAGCGGGATCCCTACAATGAGCAGTTCTTC.

The gene calls are TRBV12-3 or TRBV12-4 and TRBJ2-1; 10 bases are shared with TRBD2. After removal of 5 bases from V and 3 bases from J, the junction contained 4 bases not matched to a gene. The CDR3 runs to 15 residues. CDR3 DNA sequence: TGTGCCAGCAGTCAAGGACTAGCGGTCTACAATGAGCAGTTCTTC. This translates into CASSQGLAVYNEQFF.

This clonotype has only a few counts. The chain uses TRBV20-1 and TRBJ2-7, with TRBD2 identical over 16 bases. Per the germline V gene, CDR1 is DFQATT and CDR2 is SNEGSKA (reference sequence). The CDR3 covers 16 residues. V trimming: 4 bases; J trimming: 6 bases; junction bases outside the gene matches: 9. Written as DNA, the CDR3 is TGCAGTGCTACCTCTGGGACTAGCGGGAGGGCTTTCGAGCAGTACTTC. Translated: CSATSGTSGRAFEQYF.